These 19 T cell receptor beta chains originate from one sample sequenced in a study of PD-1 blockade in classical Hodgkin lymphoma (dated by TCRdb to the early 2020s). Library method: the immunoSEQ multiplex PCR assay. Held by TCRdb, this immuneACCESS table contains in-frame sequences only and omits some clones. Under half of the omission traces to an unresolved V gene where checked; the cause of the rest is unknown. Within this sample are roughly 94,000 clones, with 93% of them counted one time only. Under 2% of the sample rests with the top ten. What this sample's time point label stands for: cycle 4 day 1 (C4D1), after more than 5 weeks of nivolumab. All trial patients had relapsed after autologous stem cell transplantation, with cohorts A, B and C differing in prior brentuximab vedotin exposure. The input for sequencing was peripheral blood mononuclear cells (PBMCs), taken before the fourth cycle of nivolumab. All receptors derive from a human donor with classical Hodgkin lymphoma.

The CDR3 sequence: CASSLGLGYYEQYF. The CDR3 DNA reads as TGTGCCAGCAGTTTAGGGTTGGGGTACTACGAGCAGTACTTC. The chain links TRBV27 to TRBJ2-7; no reliable D call. V was cut by 2 bases and J by 3 bases, with 11 bases left in between. CDR1 is MNHEY and CDR2 is SMNVEV in the germline V gene (reference sequence). This CDR3 contains 14 residues.

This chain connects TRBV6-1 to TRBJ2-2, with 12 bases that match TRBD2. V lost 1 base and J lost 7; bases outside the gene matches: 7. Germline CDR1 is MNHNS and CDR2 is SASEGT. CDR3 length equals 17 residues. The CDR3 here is CASSEVLAGGPRGELFF. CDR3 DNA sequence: TGTGCCAGCAGTGAAGTTCTAGCGGGAGGGCCCCGCGGGGAGCTGTTTTTT.

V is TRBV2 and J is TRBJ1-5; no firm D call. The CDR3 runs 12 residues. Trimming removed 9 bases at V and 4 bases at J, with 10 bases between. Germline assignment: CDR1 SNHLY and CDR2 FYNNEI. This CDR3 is CASQSENQPQHF. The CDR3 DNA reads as TGTGCCAGTCAATCGGAAAATCAGCCCCAGCATTTT.

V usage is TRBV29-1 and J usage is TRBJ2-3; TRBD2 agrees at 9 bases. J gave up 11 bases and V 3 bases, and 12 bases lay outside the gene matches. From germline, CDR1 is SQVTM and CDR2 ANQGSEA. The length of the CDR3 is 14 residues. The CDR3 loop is CSVEVGGRAGRQYF. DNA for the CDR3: TGCAGCGTTGAGGTGGGCGGGAGGGCAGGTCGGCAGTATTTT.

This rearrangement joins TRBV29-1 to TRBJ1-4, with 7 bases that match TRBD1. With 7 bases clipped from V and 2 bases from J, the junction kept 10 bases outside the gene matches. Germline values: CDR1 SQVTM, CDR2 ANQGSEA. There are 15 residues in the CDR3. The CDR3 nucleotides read TGCAGCGCAAAACGTGGGACAGCGACTAATGAAAAACTGTTTTTT. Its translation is CSAKRGTATNEKLFF.

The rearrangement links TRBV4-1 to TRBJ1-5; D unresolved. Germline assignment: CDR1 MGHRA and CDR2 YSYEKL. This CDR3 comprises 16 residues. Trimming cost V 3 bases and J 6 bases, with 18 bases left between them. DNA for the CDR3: TGCGCCAGCAGCCAGATTTCGCGGGATGCGATTCAGCCCCAGCATTTT. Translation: CASSQISRDAIQPQHF.

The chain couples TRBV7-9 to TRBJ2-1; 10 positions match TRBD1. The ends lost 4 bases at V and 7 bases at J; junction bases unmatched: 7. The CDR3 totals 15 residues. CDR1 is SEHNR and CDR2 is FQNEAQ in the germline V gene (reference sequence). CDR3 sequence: CASSWTGGVRNEQFF. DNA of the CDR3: TGTGCCAGCAGCTGGACAGGGGGTGTAAGGAATGAGCAGTTCTTC.

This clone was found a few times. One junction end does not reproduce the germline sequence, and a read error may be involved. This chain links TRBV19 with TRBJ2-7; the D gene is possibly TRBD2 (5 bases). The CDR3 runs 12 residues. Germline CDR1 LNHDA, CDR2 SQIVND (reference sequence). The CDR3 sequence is CASSIAGSGQYF. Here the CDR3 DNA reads TGTGCCAGTAGCATAGCCGGAAGCGGGCAGTACTTC.

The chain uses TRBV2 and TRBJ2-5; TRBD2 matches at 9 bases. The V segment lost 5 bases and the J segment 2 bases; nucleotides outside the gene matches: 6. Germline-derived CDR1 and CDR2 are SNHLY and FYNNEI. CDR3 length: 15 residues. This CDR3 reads CASSRRLAVQETQYF. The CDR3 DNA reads TGTGCCAGCAGTCGCAGACTAGCGGTACAAGAGACCCAGTACTTC.

DNA for the CDR3: TGTGCCAGCTCACCACTAGCGGGAGCGACTCAGAGCTCCTACGAGCAGTACTTC. Its translation is CASSPLAGATQSSYEQYF. The chain combines TRBV18 with TRBJ2-7; TRBD2 agrees at 9 bases. The CDR3 has 18 amino acids. Germline CDR1 KGHSH, CDR2 LQKENI. The J segment lost 0 bases and the V segment lost 1 base, leaving 10 bases of the junction unmatched.

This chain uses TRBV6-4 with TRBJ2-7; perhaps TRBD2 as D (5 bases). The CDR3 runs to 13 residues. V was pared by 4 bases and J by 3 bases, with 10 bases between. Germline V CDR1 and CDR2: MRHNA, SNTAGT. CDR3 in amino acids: CASSGLTDYEQYF. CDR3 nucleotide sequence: TGTGCCAGCAGTGGACTAACCGACTACGAGCAGTACTTC.

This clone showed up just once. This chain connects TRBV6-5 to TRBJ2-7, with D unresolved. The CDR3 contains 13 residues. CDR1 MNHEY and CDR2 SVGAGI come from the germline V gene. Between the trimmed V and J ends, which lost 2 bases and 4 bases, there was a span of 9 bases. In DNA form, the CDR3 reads TGTGCCAGCAGTTACGACGCCAGGTACGAGCAGTACTTC. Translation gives CASSYDARYEQYF.

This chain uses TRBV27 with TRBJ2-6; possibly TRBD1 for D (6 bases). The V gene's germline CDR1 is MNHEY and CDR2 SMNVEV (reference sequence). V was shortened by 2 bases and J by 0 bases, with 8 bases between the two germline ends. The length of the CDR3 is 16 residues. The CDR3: CASSLRGGSGANVLTF. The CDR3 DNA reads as TGTGCCAGCAGTTTAAGAGGGGGCTCTGGGGCCAACGTCCTGACTTTC.

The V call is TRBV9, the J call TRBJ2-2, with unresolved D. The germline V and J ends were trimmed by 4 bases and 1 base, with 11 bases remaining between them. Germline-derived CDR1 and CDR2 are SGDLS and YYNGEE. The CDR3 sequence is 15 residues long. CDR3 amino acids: CASSTAKLNTGELFF. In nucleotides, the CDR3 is TGTGCCAGCAGCACCGCAAAATTGAACACCGGGGAGCTGTTTTTT.

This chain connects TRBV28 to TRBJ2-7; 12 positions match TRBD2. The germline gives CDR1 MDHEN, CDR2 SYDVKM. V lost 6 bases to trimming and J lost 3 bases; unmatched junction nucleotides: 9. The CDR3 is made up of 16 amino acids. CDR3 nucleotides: TGTGCCAGCAGAGGACTAGCGGGACGAATTAACTACGAGCAGTACTTC. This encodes CASRGLAGRINYEQYF.

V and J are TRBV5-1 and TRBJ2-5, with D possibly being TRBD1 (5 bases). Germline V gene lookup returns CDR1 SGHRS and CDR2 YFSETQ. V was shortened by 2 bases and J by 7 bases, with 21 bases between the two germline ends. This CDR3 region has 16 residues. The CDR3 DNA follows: TGCGCCAGCAGCTTTGACAGAGGACCACTCCAGAGGACCCAGTACTTC. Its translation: CASSFDRGPLQRTQYF.

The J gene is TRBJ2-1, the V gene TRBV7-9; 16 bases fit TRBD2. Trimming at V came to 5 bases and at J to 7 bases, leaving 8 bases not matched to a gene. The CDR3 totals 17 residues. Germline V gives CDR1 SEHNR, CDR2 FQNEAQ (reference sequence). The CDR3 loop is CASSPGTSGGVRNEQFF. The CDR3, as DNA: TGTGCCAGCAGCCCCGGGACTAGCGGGGGGGTTAGGAATGAGCAGTTCTTC.

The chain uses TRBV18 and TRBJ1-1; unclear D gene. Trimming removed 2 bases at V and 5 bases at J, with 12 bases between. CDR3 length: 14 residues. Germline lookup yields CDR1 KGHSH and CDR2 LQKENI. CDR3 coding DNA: TGTGCCAGCTCACCAGTGGGCGGTGGAACTGAAGCTTTCTTT. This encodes CASSPVGGGTEAFF.

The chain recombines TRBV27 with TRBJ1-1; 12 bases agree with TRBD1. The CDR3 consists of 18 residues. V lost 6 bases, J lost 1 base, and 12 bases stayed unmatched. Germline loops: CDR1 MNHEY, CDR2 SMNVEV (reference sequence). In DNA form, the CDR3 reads TGTGCCAGCAGCCTATCCCCGGGACAGGGGGCTGCGAACACTGAAGCTTTCTTT. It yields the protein CASSLSPGQGAANTEAFF.